The present T cell receptor (beta chain) was sequenced within a study of blood T cell repertoires in COVID-19. Study details: COVID-19 samples, acute and convalescent, were from the United States, Italy and Spain.

The assay was immunoSEQ multiplex PCR, and TCRdb's table has in-frame clones only and misses some. The sample records 200,000 to 250,000 clones, around four fifths being singletons. Germline V gene sequence: CDR1 KGHSH, CDR2 LQKENI. The CDR3 covers 16 residues. The V and J ends lost 3 bases and 1 base, in that order; junction bases with no gene match: 6. The V gene is TRBV18, the J gene TRBJ2-7; 10 nucleotides line up with TRBD2. Input material: peripheral blood. The TCR originated in an elderly woman with active or convalescent COVID-19. CDR3 in DNA: TGTGCCAGCTCACCCCTAGCGGGAGAAAGTTCCTACGAGCAGTACTTC. It is translated as CASSPLAGESSYEQYF.